Below, 31 T cell receptor beta chains from the same sample are listed, as sequenced in a study of Ad26.COV2.S vaccination and SARS-CoV-2 variants. Sequencing was performed with immunoSEQ multiplex PCR; in TCRdb, only in-frame clones are kept and a portion is missing. Counted here are over 400,000 clones, 90% occurring once; the ten biggest clones make up less than 4.5%. Treatment described: roughly 18 received Ad26.COV2.S at low or high dose, single or two shots; about 5 received placebo; per-sample allocation not given. Collection of samples fell on day 63 after the first vaccine or placebo injection. The sample consisted of peripheral blood, taken in a trial of Ad26.COV2.S vaccine versus placebo. These receptors were obtained from a person between 18 and 65 years old who received the Ad26.COV2.S COVID-19 vaccine or a placebo.

The chain combines TRBV3-1 (or the pseudogene TRBV3-2) with TRBJ2-7; perhaps TRBD2 as D (6 bases). Trimming stripped 3 bases from V and 7 bases from J, with 25 bases between. Germline V lookup: CDR1 LGHDT, CDR2 YNNKEL (reference sequence). This CDR3 has 17 amino acids. The CDR3 sequence: CASSQGVPTRLRGEQYF. The CDR3 DNA reads as TGTGCCAGCAGCCAGGGTGTTCCGACTAGACTCCGAGGGGAGCAGTACTTC.

The rearrangement links TRBV5-6 to TRBJ2-5; 7 nucleotides line up with TRBD1. V dropped 0 bases and J dropped 4; count of bases not matched to a gene: 9. The CDR3 runs to 16 residues. Germline V CDR1 and CDR2: SGHDT, YYEEEE. In nucleotides, the CDR3 is TGTGCCAGCAGCTTGGATAGGACAGGCGTGAGAGAGACCCAGTACTTC. It encodes CASSLDRTGVRETQYF.

CDR3 sequence: CASSPLLSTETQYF. The DNA for the CDR3 is TGTGCCAGCAGTCCCCTTTTGAGCACAGAGACCCAGTACTTC. The chain couples TRBV28 to TRBJ2-5; no clear D gene. The V end lost 5 bases, the J end lost 4 bases, and 14 bases lay between the germline ends. The length of the CDR3 is 14 residues. CDR1 and CDR2 from the germline V gene are MDHEN and SYDVKM.

V gene TRBV3-1 (or the pseudogene TRBV3-2) combines with J gene TRBJ1-5; D gene uncertain. Germline loops: CDR1 LGHDT, CDR2 YNNKEL (reference sequence). The CDR3 loop spans 13 amino acids. Trimming removed 2 bases from V and 7 bases from J, with 9 bases in between. DNA for the CDR3: TGTGCCAGCAGCCAACGGGTCGGACAGCCCCAGCATTTT. Protein product: CASSQRVGQPQHF.

The V call is TRBV24-1, the J call TRBJ2-1; D gene uncertain. With 4 bases removed from V and 9 bases from J, the gap between germline ends came to 9 bases. The CDR3 runs 12 residues. Germline loops: CDR1 KGHDR, CDR2 SFDVKD. CDR3 nucleotides: TGTGCCACCAGTGACTCTCCGGCTGAGCAGTTCTTC. Amino acids: CATSDSPAEQFF.

The V gene is TRBV5-1, the J gene TRBJ1-2; D might be TRBD1 (5 bases). CDR1 and CDR2 (germline): SGHRS, YFSETQ. Trimming shortened V by 4 bases and J by 6 bases, and 16 bases separated the two germline ends. The CDR3 loop spans 14 amino acids. CDR3 DNA: TGCGCCAGCAGCAACCGGGACCCGGGCAATGGCTACACCTTC. It encodes CASSNRDPGNGYTF. The full variable domain, its missing parts supplied by reference TRBV5-1 and TRBJ1-2, is KAGVTQTPRYLIKTRGQQVTLSCSPISGHRSVSWYQQTPGQGLQFLFEYFSETQRNKGNFPGRFSGRQFSNSRSEMNVSTLELGDSALYLCASSNRDPGNGYTFGSGTRLTVV.

The rearrangement links TRBV9 to TRBJ2-1; 9 positions agree with TRBD2. In germline, CDR1 is SGDLS, CDR2 YYNGEE. CDR3 length: 17 amino acids. V lost 0 bases, J lost 0 bases, and 4 bases stayed unmatched. This chain's CDR3 is CASSVGSSGSSYNEQFF. CDR3 DNA sequence: TGTGCCAGCAGCGTAGGGAGTAGCGGGAGCTCCTACAATGAGCAGTTCTTC.

The chain employs TRBV5-5 and TRBJ2-1; D is perhaps TRBD1 (6 bases). CDR1 and CDR2 from the germline V gene are SGHKS and YYEKEE (reference sequence). The CDR3 length is 15 residues. Trimming took 0 bases from V and 9 from J, leaving 16 bases between them. CDR3 DNA sequence: TGTGCCAGCAGCTTGGCGGCGAGGACAGTTAGTGAGCAGTTCTTC. Translating gives CASSLAARTVSEQFF.

This CDR3 is CASAPAGGYNEQFF. The CDR3 nucleotides are TGTGCCAGTGCCCCAGCGGGGGGATACAATGAGCAGTTCTTC. The V call is TRBV6-5, the J call TRBJ2-1; 9 nucleotides align to TRBD2. The J segment lost 4 bases and the V segment lost 9 bases, leaving 7 bases of the junction unmatched. CDR1 is MNHEY, CDR2 SVGAGI, per germline. The CDR3 has 14 amino acids.

This chain's CDR3 is CATSEREYGEQYF. CDR3 DNA: TGTGCCACCAGTGAAAGGGAATACGGCGAGCAGTACTTC. V and J are TRBV24-1 and TRBJ2-7; D is unresolved. From germline, CDR1 is KGHDR and CDR2 SFDVKD. Trimming stripped 4 bases from V and 6 bases from J, with 12 bases between. The CDR3 contains 13 residues.

The chain joins TRBV18 to TRBJ2-2; weak D call: TRBD2 (6 bases). The CDR3 is 18 residues long. Germline-derived CDR1 and CDR2 are KGHSH and LQKENI. Trimming removed 4 bases at V and 0 bases at J, with 18 bases between. DNA for the CDR3: TGTGCCAGCTCACGTGATATCCGGAGGGGAGCGAACACCGGGGAGCTGTTTTTT. It is translated as CASSRDIRRGANTGELFF.

The table lists this clone with a count of one. The gene calls are TRBV5-6 and TRBJ2-1; no clear D. V gave up 5 bases and J gave up 16 bases, with 22 bases separating them. The CDR3 runs 13 residues. The germline CDR1 and CDR2 sequences are SGHDT and YYEEEE. CDR3 sequence (DNA): TGTGCCAGCAGTCGAATAGTAGGCGGCGGAAAATTCTTC. Its protein product is CASSRIVGGGKFF.

The rearrangement joins TRBV3-1 (or the pseudogene TRBV3-2) to TRBJ2-3; 11 positions match TRBD2. Germline loops: CDR1 LGHDT, CDR2 YNNKEL (reference sequence). The CDR3 has 15 amino acids. V lost 3 bases and J lost 4; bases outside the gene matches: 3. The CDR3 DNA follows: TGTGCCAGCAGCCAGAGACTAGCGGGATCAGATACGCAGTATTTT. The encoded protein is CASSQRLAGSDTQYF.

V usage is TRBV2 and J usage is TRBJ2-1, with 9 positions matching TRBD2. With 6 bases clipped from V and 0 bases from J, the junction kept 6 bases outside the gene matches. The length of the CDR3 is 16 residues. Looked up from germline, CDR1 is SNHLY and CDR2 is FYNNEI. In nucleotides, the CDR3 is TGTGCCAGCAGGAGTAGCGGGGGTAGCTCCTACAATGAGCAGTTCTTC. Its protein product is CASRSSGGSSYNEQFF.

This sequence joins TRBV7-6 and TRBJ1-5, with D hard to call. Germline CDR1 and CDR2: SGHVS and FNYEAQ. This CDR3 has 14 amino acids. Trimming took 1 base from V and 6 from J, leaving 10 bases between them. This CDR3 reads CASSLGDGGQPQHF. The CDR3, as DNA: TGTGCCAGCAGCTTAGGCGACGGAGGTCAGCCCCAGCATTTT.

The gene calls are TRBV14 and TRBJ2-1; the D gene is possibly TRBD2 (5 bases). Germline V gives CDR1 SGHDN, CDR2 FVKESK. V lost 11 bases and J 0 bases, leaving 26 bases between the germline ends. The CDR3 runs 18 residues. CDR3 in amino acids: CAPPEGGPHPSSYNEQFF. Here the CDR3 DNA reads TGTGCCCCCCCTGAGGGCGGGCCCCATCCGAGCTCCTACAATGAGCAGTTCTTC.

V and J are TRBV5-1 and TRBJ2-7; 7 bases fit TRBD2. The CDR3 loop spans 17 amino acids. The ends lost 2 bases at V and 2 bases at J; junction bases unmatched: 13. The germline V gene encodes CDR1 SGHRS and CDR2 YFSETQ. The CDR3 DNA is TGCGCCAGCAGCTTCGGCAGCGGACTAGATTTGACCTACGAGCAGTACTTC. Translating gives CASSFGSGLDLTYEQYF.

This clone appeared a single time. V and J are TRBV6-5 and TRBJ2-5; no clear D gene. The CDR3 consists of 12 residues. Germline V gene sequence: CDR1 MNHEY, CDR2 SVGAGI. Trimming removed 7 bases at V and 2 bases at J, with 8 bases between. CDR3 sequence: CASNRLQETQYF. As DNA, the CDR3 is TGTGCCAGCAACCGCTTACAAGAGACCCAGTACTTC.

V is TRBV9 and J is TRBJ2-1; 7 nucleotides align to TRBD2. Germline CDR1 reads SGDLS; CDR2 reads YYNGEE. The CDR3 contains 17 residues. The V gene end was trimmed by 0 bases and the J gene end by 0 bases; junction bases not matched to a gene: 6. The CDR3 sequence: CASSVGLAANSYNEQFF. CDR3 nucleotide sequence: TGTGCCAGCAGCGTAGGTCTAGCGGCAAACTCCTACAATGAGCAGTTCTTC.

The CDR3 sequence is CASSAESPLANEKLFF. CDR3 nucleotides: TGTGCCAGCAGTGCGGAAAGTCCCTTGGCTAATGAAAAACTGTTTTTT. V is TRBV2 and J is TRBJ1-4; D ambiguous. The CDR3 spans 16 residues. Looked up from germline, CDR1 is SNHLY and CDR2 is FYNNEI. The ends were cut back, 4 bases at V and 3 bases at J, with 15 bases in the middle.

This chain joins TRBV5-4 and TRBJ2-7, with D possibly TRBD1 on 6 matching bases. V lost 3 bases, J lost 5 bases, and 18 bases lay in between. The CDR3 totals 15 residues. Germline V CDR1 and CDR2: SGHNT, YYREEE (reference sequence). The CDR3 sequence: CASSSLSGVLNEQYF. As DNA, the CDR3 is TGTGCCAGCAGCTCCCTTTCAGGGGTGTTAAACGAGCAGTACTTC.

The chain couples TRBV4-1 to TRBJ2-2; no clear D. This CDR3 has 16 residues. Germline CDR1 reads MGHRA; CDR2 reads YSYEKL. Trimming removed 0 bases from V and 7 bases from J, with 15 bases in between. In DNA, the CDR3 is TGCGCCAGCAGCCAAGATCCCGGACCCACGGGCGGGGAGCTGTTTTTT. Its protein is CASSQDPGPTGGELFF.

V and J are TRBV7-8 and TRBJ1-6; possibly TRBD1 for D (5 bases). The V end was cut by 5 bases, the J end by 9 bases, with 20 bases between. The germline gives CDR1 SGHVS, CDR2 FQNEAQ. The CDR3 consists of 16 residues. CDR3 in amino acids: CASSLRQGVGGSPLHF. CDR3 DNA: TGTGCCAGCAGCCTAAGGCAGGGAGTAGGAGGTTCACCCCTCCACTTT.

This chain links TRBV18 with TRBJ2-1; D gene ambiguous. Trimming took 2 bases from V and 15 from J, leaving 20 bases between them. This CDR3 contains 14 residues. Germline V CDR1 and CDR2: KGHSH, LQKENI. CDR3 residues: CASSPAGPPELGFF. The CDR3 region has the DNA TGTGCCAGCTCACCAGCTGGCCCGCCAGAATTGGGGTTCTTC.

This chain uses TRBV11-2 with TRBJ2-3; unclear D gene. V was pared by 5 bases and J by 1 base, with 16 bases between. The CDR3 is 16 amino acids. The V gene's germline CDR1 is SGHAT and CDR2 FQNNGV. This chain's CDR3 is CASSPFRSRGTDTQYF. CDR3 DNA sequence: TGTGCCAGCAGCCCCTTTCGGAGTAGAGGCACAGATACGCAGTATTTT.

This sequence joins TRBV7-9 and TRBJ2-1; 7 bases align to TRBD2. From germline, CDR1 is SEHNR and CDR2 FQNEAQ (reference sequence). The CDR3 length is 15 residues. The trim removed 5 bases at V and 7 bases at J, leaving 11 bases unmatched. The CDR3, as DNA: TGTGCCAGCAGCCAAATGCAGGGACTAAAAAATGAGCAGTTCTTC. This gives the protein CASSQMQGLKNEQFF. Complete variable domain (other parts from reference TRBV7-9 and TRBJ2-1): DTGVSQNPRHKITKRGQNVTFRCDPISEHNRLYWYRQTLGQGPEFLTYFQNEAQLEKSRLLSDRFSAERPKGSFSTLEIQRTEQGDSAMYLCASSQMQGLKNEQFFGPGTRLTVL.

The chain has TRBV7-3 and TRBJ2-7; D may be TRBD1 (5 bases). Germline CDR1 SGHTA, CDR2 FQGTGA. The germline V and J ends were trimmed by 5 bases and 2 bases, with 13 bases remaining between them. The CDR3 is 14 residues long. For the CDR3, the DNA is TGTGCCAGCAGCCTTGGGGCCGGGCCCTACGAGCAGTACTTC. Protein: CASSLGAGPYEQYF.

This rearrangement joins TRBV7-2 to TRBJ2-3, with 8 positions matching TRBD2. The length of the CDR3 is 16 residues. V dropped 0 bases and J dropped 4; count of bases not matched to a gene: 6. CDR1 and CDR2 (germline): SGHTA, FQGNSA. This CDR3 is CASSLAGTRGSDTQYF. DNA of the CDR3: TGTGCCAGCAGCTTAGCCGGGACTAGAGGATCAGATACGCAGTATTTT.

V gene TRBV19 combines with J gene TRBJ2-7; TRBD2 aligns across 7 bases. Germline lookup yields CDR1 LNHDA and CDR2 SQIVND (reference sequence). V lost 4 bases, J lost 2 bases, and 8 bases stayed unmatched. CDR3 length: 15 amino acids. In nucleotides, the CDR3 is TGTGCCAGTAGTACCCGGGCTAGCGGTCCCTACGAGCAGTACTTC. Its translation is CASSTRASGPYEQYF.

V is TRBV28 and J is TRBJ2-5; 9 bases map to TRBD2. The ends lost 8 bases at V and 1 base at J; junction bases unmatched: 5. There are 14 residues in the CDR3. Germline assignment: CDR1 MDHEN and CDR2 SYDVKM. CDR3 nucleotide sequence: TGTGCCAGCGGTAGCGGGGGCGTCCAAGAGACCCAGTACTTC. This codes for CASGSGGVQETQYF. The variable domain in full, completed from reference TRBV28 and TRBJ2-5, reads DVKVTQSSRYLVKRTGEKVFLECVQDMDHENMFWYRQDPGLGLRLIYFSYDVKMKEKGDIPEGYSVSREKKERFSLILESASTNQTSMYLCASGSGGVQETQYFGPGTRLLVL.

The V gene is TRBV6-5, the J gene TRBJ1-4; 8 bases line up with TRBD1. Trimming took 6 bases from V and 8 from J; bases not matched to a gene: 8. The CDR3 spans 14 residues. From germline, CDR1 is MNHEY and CDR2 SVGAGI. This CDR3 reads CASRDRAVHEKLFF. CDR3 DNA: TGTGCCAGCAGGGACAGGGCGGTGCACGAAAAACTGTTTTTT.